The clone carrying this TCR beta chain occurred a few times. Trimming removed 6 bases at V and 0 bases at J, with 15 bases between. This CDR3 is 14 amino acids long. Germline CDR1 DFQATT, CDR2 SNEGSKA (reference sequence). This sample is drawn from a study of spatial heterogeneity in lung cancer. TCRdb reprocessed the 5' RACE reads with MiXCR, giving one entry per CDR3 protein. This table holds roughly 9,800 distinct CDR3 sequences, approximately 5% found once. Time point: sample taken at primary tumor resection. Without sorting, whole RNA was sequenced from tumor, nontumor lung or frozen PBMC. The rearrangement uses TRBV20-1 and TRBJ2-7, with D possibly being TRBD1 (6 bases). Sequencing was performed on PBMCs, taken at surgery. The receptor was derived from a male donor with early-stage non-small cell lung cancer. The CDR3 DNA is TGCAGTGCAGCCGACAGGAGGAGCTCCTACGAGCAGTACTTC. This encodes CSAADRRSSYEQYF.